This TCR beta chain was captured by sequencing in a study of spatial heterogeneity in lung cancer. Time point given: sample taken at primary tumor resection. The approximately 77 donors had untreated early-stage non-small cell lung cancer. Unsorted tumor, nontumor lung tissue or cryopreserved PBMC supplied the whole RNA. Points from the study as a whole: Among tumor T cells, estimated coverage was about 7% for alpha chains and 12% to 15% for beta chains. Intratumoral expanded alpha and beta TCR counts were found to track tumor mutation counts.

The table lists this clonotype with many counts. No antigen is known for it. TCRdb used MiXCR to reprocess the 5' RACE reads, holding one entry per CDR3 protein. This repertoire shows 100,000 or so distinct CDR3 sequences, 4.4% found once; its top ten account for about 20%. The sample consisted of lung tumor tissue, taken at surgery. This receptor was taken from a male donor with early-stage non-small cell lung cancer.

In nucleotides, the CDR3 is TGTGCCAGCAGTTTGGGGACAGGGATCCCTGGGGCCAACGTCCTGACTTTC. This sequence encodes CASSLGTGIPGANVLTF. This chain connects TRBV27 to TRBJ2-6; 9 nucleotides line up with TRBD1. This CDR3 spans 17 amino acids. CDR1 MNHEY and CDR2 SMNVEV come from the germline V gene (reference sequence). The V and J ends lost 3 bases and 2 bases, in that order; junction bases with no gene match: 5. The entire variable domain, with the rest obtained from reference TRBV27 and TRBJ2-6, is as follows: EAQVTQNPRYLITVTGKKLTVTCSQNMNHEYMSWYRQDPGLGLRQIYYSMNVEVTDKGDVPEGYKVSRKEKRNFPLILESPSPNQTSLYFCASSLGTGIPGANVLTFGAGSRLTVL.